This T cell receptor beta chain was profiled in a study of OX40 agonist ivuxolimab in advanced cancers. Study-level background: Melanoma, hepatocellular carcinoma, head and neck or renal cell cancer occurred in dose-escalation patients. Among those treated, three patients had partial responses, one with hepatocellular carcinoma and two with cutaneous melanoma.

Data came from immunoSEQ multiplex PCR; TCRdb stores just in-frame clones and leaves some out. This sample has roughly 63,000 clones, with approximately 92% found just once. Of note for this clone: The antigen is undetermined.

General study points: The antigens recognized by the expanded peripheral T cells, that is their antigen specificity, were not determined.

CDR1 is SGHTS and CDR2 is YDEGEE in the germline V gene. V lost 6 bases and J lost 4, with 10 bases in between. This CDR3 region has 13 residues. The receptor's source is an adult with an advanced solid tumor such as melanoma, head and neck, liver or kidney cancer. The chain recombines TRBV5-8 with TRBJ2-2; no reliable D call. The source was CD4+ or CD8+ T cells sorted from blood, collected in a trial of the OX40 agonist ivuxolimab. CDR3 in DNA: TGTGCCAGCAACGCAGATCCCACCGGGGAGCTGTTTTTT. Translating gives CASNADPTGELFF.